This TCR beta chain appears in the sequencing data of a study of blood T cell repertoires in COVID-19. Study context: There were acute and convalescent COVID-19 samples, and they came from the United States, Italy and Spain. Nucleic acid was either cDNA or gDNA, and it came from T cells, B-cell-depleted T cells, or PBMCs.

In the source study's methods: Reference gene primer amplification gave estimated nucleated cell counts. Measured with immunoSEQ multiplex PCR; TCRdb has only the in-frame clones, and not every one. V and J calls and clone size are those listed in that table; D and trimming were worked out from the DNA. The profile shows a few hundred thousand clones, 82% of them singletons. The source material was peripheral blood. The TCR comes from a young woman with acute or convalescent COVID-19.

In DNA form, the CDR3 reads TGTGCCAGCAGCTCTCGACAGGGGACGTACGAGCAGTACTTC. Translated, it gives CASSSRQGTYEQYF. J is TRBJ2-7 and V is TRBV7-8, with 8 bases lining up with TRBD1. In germline, CDR1 is SGHVS, CDR2 FQNEAQ. CDR3 length equals 14 residues. V was clipped by 4 bases and J by 4 bases; unmatched bases: 6.